A selection of T cell receptor beta chains follows, all from one sample in a study of OX40 agonist ivuxolimab in advanced cancers. The table came from immunoSEQ multiplex PCR; TCRdb's copy has only in-frame clones and leaves some out. The profile shows 11,000 to 15,000 clones, more than 70% of them singletons. Source: CD4+ or CD8+ T cells sorted from blood, taken in a trial of the OX40 agonist ivuxolimab. These receptors came from an adult with an advanced solid tumor such as melanoma, head and neck, liver or kidney cancer. CDR3s include the opening cysteine and the closing phenylalanine or tryptophan. The order of the fields is CDR3 protein, CDR3 DNA, J gene, D gene, clone size, V gene. D genes are given only for firm matches. The size entry is marked missing in some rows and otherwise reads once, few, many or a size class.

CDR3: CASSMGYSGRARTGELFF
DNA: TGTGCCAGTAGTATGGGTTATAGCGGGAGGGCACGGACCGGGGAGCTGTTTTTT
J: TRBJ2-2
D: TRBD2
size: NA
V: TRBV19

CDR3: CASSPRTSRKPTYEQYF
DNA: TGTGCCAGCAGTCCCCGGACTAGTCGAAAACCAACCTACGAGCAGTACTTC
J: TRBJ2-7
D: TRBD2
size: NA
V: TRBV27

CDR3: CASSIGTAREQYF
DNA: TGTGCCAGTAGTATCGGCACGGCCCGCGAGCAGTACTTC
J: TRBJ2-7
D: NA
size: few
V: TRBV19

CDR3: CASSSDRGRSWEQYF
DNA: TGCGCCAGCAGCTCGGACAGGGGGCGATCTTGGGAGCAGTACTTC
J: TRBJ2-7
D: TRBD1
size: NA
V: TRBV5-1

CDR3: CASTPGGDGYTF
DNA: TGTGCCAGCACCCCCGGGGGGGATGGCTACACCTTC
J: TRBJ1-2
D: NA
size: NA
V: TRBV28

CDR3: CASSGNNEQFF
DNA: TGTGCCAGCAGCGGAAACAATGAGCAGTTCTTC
J: TRBJ2-1
D: NA
size: few
V: TRBV9

CDR3: CASSTGTGGKFYEQYF
DNA: TGCGCCAGCAGCACCGGGACAGGGGGAAAATTCTACGAGCAGTACTTC
J: TRBJ2-7
D: TRBD1
size: NA
V: TRBV5-1

CDR3: CASSLSGSGYNEQFF
DNA: TGTGCCAGCAGTTTATCTGGTAGCGGCTACAATGAGCAGTTCTTC
J: TRBJ2-1
D: NA
size: NA
V: TRBV28

CDR3: CANSLAGVYNEQFF
DNA: TGTGCCAATTCACTAGCGGGAGTCTACAATGAGCAGTTCTTC
J: TRBJ2-1
D: TRBD2
size: NA
V: TRBV6-1

CDR3: CASSLVEASFTDTQYF
DNA: TGTGCCAGCAGCTTAGTAGAAGCCTCCTTCACAGATACGCAGTATTTT
J: TRBJ2-3
D: NA
size: NA
V: TRBV7-6

CDR3: CASSFEGNQPQHF
DNA: TGTGCCAGCAGCTTTGAGGGGAATCAGCCCCAGCATTTT
J: TRBJ1-5
D: NA
size: NA
V: TRBV7-9

CDR3: CVTTALTGTVETQYF
DNA: TGTGTCACCACGGCGTTGACCGGGACAGTAGAGACCCAGTACTTC
J: TRBJ2-5
D: TRBD1
size: NA
V: TRBV19

CDR3: CASSESVRDTQYF
DNA: TGTGCCAGCAGTGAATCTGTACGAGATACGCAGTATTTT
J: TRBJ2-3
D: NA
size: NA
V: TRBV25-1

CDR3: CASSSPTDTQYF
DNA: TGTGCCAGCAGCTCACCCACAGATACGCAGTATTTT
J: TRBJ2-3
D: NA
size: NA
V: TRBV9

CDR3: CASSAVGSGELFF
DNA: TGTGCCAGCAGCGCAGTGGGGTCCGGGGAGCTGTTTTTT
J: TRBJ2-2
D: NA
size: NA
V: TRBV7-3

CDR3: CSVELAGGGYEQYF
DNA: TGCAGCGTTGAACTAGCGGGAGGTGGATACGAGCAGTACTTC
J: TRBJ2-7
D: TRBD2
size: NA
V: TRBV29-1

CDR3: CASSLWQGIPYEQYF
DNA: TGTGCCAGCAGTTTATGGCAGGGAATCCCCTACGAGCAGTACTTC
J: TRBJ2-7
D: NA
size: NA
V: TRBV28

CDR3: CASSLRSQGMLRTEAFF
DNA: TGTGCCAGCAGCTTAAGGTCTCAGGGGATGTTAAGGACTGAAGCTTTCTTT
J: TRBJ1-1
D: NA
size: NA
V: TRBV7-9

CDR3: CASSLYRGAVQPQHF
DNA: TGTGCCAGCAGTTTATATCGGGGGGCGGTTCAGCCCCAGCATTTT
J: TRBJ1-5
D: NA
size: NA
V: TRBV28

CDR3: CASSFRGLPPSPTDTQYF
DNA: TGTGCCAGCAGTTTTCGAGGGCTCCCACCCAGTCCCACAGATACGCAGTATTTT
J: TRBJ2-3
D: NA
size: NA
V: TRBV27

CDR3: CASKGAGGGETQYF
DNA: TGTGCCAGCAAAGGGGCCGGAGGGGGAGAGACCCAGTACTTC
J: TRBJ2-5
D: NA
size: once
V: TRBV6-5

CDR3: CASSYRGVLSSYNEQFF
DNA: TGTGCCAGCAGCTACCGAGGAGTGCTTAGCTCCTACAATGAGCAGTTCTTC
J: TRBJ2-1
D: NA
size: NA
V: TRBV7-6

CDR3: CSVTRDRGRLTGELFF
DNA: TGCAGCGTTACCCGGGACAGGGGGCGACTCACCGGGGAGCTGTTTTTT
J: TRBJ2-2
D: TRBD1
size: NA
V: TRBV29-1

CDR3: CAINSQEGPTEAFF
DNA: TGTGCCATCAATTCCCAGGAGGGTCCCACTGAAGCTTTCTTT
J: TRBJ1-1
D: NA
size: few
V: TRBV10-3

CDR3: CASSLVVSGRLDLMDTQYF
DNA: TGTGCCAGCAGCTTAGTGGTTAGCGGGAGGTTGGACTTAATGGATACGCAGTATTTT
J: TRBJ2-3
D: TRBD2
size: NA
V: TRBV7-9

CDR3: CASSLKQGWNTEAFF
DNA: TGTGCCAGCAGCTTGAAACAGGGCTGGAACACTGAAGCTTTCTTT
J: TRBJ1-1
D: NA
size: NA
V: TRBV7-2

CDR3: CSAMTGGRSGNTIYF
DNA: TGCAGCGCCATGACAGGGGGCCGCTCTGGAAACACCATATATTTT
J: TRBJ1-3
D: TRBD1
size: NA
V: TRBV29-1

CDR3: CASSPGTGGYEQYF
DNA: TGCGCCAGCAGCCCTGGGACAGGGGGGTACGAGCAGTACTTC
J: TRBJ2-7
D: TRBD1
size: NA
V: TRBV4-1

CDR3: CATSRVGSPRAYEQYF
DNA: TGTGCCACCAGCAGAGTAGGCTCCCCAAGGGCCTACGAGCAGTACTTC
J: TRBJ2-7
D: NA
size: medium-sized
V: TRBV15

CDR3: CASSASPRHYGYTF
DNA: TGTGCCAGCAGCGCCAGCCCACGGCACTATGGCTACACCTTC
J: TRBJ1-2
D: NA
size: medium-sized
V: TRBV2

CDR3: CASSLGAARETQYF
DNA: TGTGCCAGCAGCTTAGGGGCCGCTAGGGAGACCCAGTACTTC
J: TRBJ2-5
D: NA
size: NA
V: TRBV11-3

CDR3: CAWSEGNTEAFF
DNA: TGTGCCTGGAGTGAGGGGAACACTGAAGCTTTCTTT
J: TRBJ1-1
D: NA
size: NA
V: TRBV30

CDR3: CASSFAGKNEKLFF
DNA: TGTGCCAGCAGTTTTGCGGGGAAAAATGAAAAACTGTTTTTT
J: TRBJ1-4
D: NA
size: NA
V: TRBV28

CDR3: CASSVGTGSSYEQYF
DNA: TGTGCCAGCAGCGTAGGGACAGGCAGCTCCTACGAGCAGTACTTC
J: TRBJ2-7
D: TRBD1
size: NA
V: TRBV9

CDR3: CASSLSRGYTEAFF
DNA: TGTGCCAGCAGTTTATCAAGGGGATACACTGAAGCTTTCTTT
J: TRBJ1-1
D: NA
size: NA
V: TRBV27

CDR3: CASSLSTGIADTQYF
DNA: TGTGCCAGCAGCTTATCCACAGGGATCGCAGATACGCAGTATTTT
J: TRBJ2-3
D: NA
size: NA
V: TRBV7-9

CDR3: CASSLDRGSYGYTF
DNA: TGTGCCAGCAGCCTCGACAGGGGGAGCTATGGCTACACCTTC
J: TRBJ1-2
D: TRBD1
size: NA
V: TRBV5-4

CDR3: CASRDTSGSTWNIQYF
DNA: TGTGCCAGCAGGGATACTAGCGGGAGTACATGGAACATTCAGTACTTC
J: TRBJ2-4
D: TRBD2
size: NA
V: TRBV7-2

CDR3: CASSSRQGSYEQYF
DNA: TGTGCCAGTAGTTCCAGACAGGGGTCCTACGAGCAGTACTTC
J: TRBJ2-7
D: TRBD1
size: NA
V: TRBV19

CDR3: CASSLPRQNTEAFF
DNA: TGTGCCAGCAGCCTGCCCCGACAGAACACTGAAGCTTTCTTT
J: TRBJ1-1
D: NA
size: NA
V: TRBV4-2

CDR3: CASSLHQTNTEAFF
DNA: TGTGCCAGCAGCTTACACCAGACGAACACTGAAGCTTTCTTT
J: TRBJ1-1
D: NA
size: NA
V: TRBV7-8

CDR3: CASSLTGQNTEAFF
DNA: TGTGCCAGCAGCTTAACGGGACAAAACACTGAAGCTTTCTTT
J: TRBJ1-1
D: NA
size: NA
V: TRBV7-6

CDR3: CASSRRTSGAIATQYF
DNA: TGTGCCAGCAGCCGCCGGACTAGCGGTGCCATTGCGACCCAGTACTTC
J: TRBJ2-5
D: TRBD2
size: NA
V: TRBV14

CDR3: CASSQQDRGSTDTQYF
DNA: TGTGCCAGCAGCCAACAGGACAGGGGAAGCACAGATACGCAGTATTTT
J: TRBJ2-3
D: TRBD1
size: NA
V: TRBV4-2

CDR3: CASSLSAATASYGYTF
DNA: TGTGCCAGCAGCTTAAGTGCTGCGACAGCGTCTTATGGCTACACCTTC
J: TRBJ1-2
D: NA
size: medium-sized
V: TRBV7-3

CDR3: CASSYDDLQPQHF
DNA: TGTGCCAGCAGCTACGACGACCTTCAGCCCCAGCATTTT
J: TRBJ1-5
D: NA
size: NA
V: TRBV11-2

CDR3: CASSIFVASGTQETQYF
DNA: TGTGCCAGCAGTATATTCGTGGCTAGCGGTACTCAAGAGACCCAGTACTTC
J: TRBJ2-5
D: TRBD2
size: NA
V: TRBV28

CDR3: CATAGGQGSDEQYF
DNA: TGTGCCACCGCTGGGGGACAGGGGTCGGACGAGCAGTACTTC
J: TRBJ2-7
D: TRBD1
size: NA
V: TRBV6-1

CDR3: CASSVGNRGSTEAFF
DNA: TGTGCCAGCAGCGTAGGAAACAGGGGTAGCACTGAAGCTTTCTTT
J: TRBJ1-1
D: TRBD1
size: few
V: TRBV9

CDR3: CASSVRQASNQPQHF
DNA: TGTGCCAGCAGTGTTAGACAGGCTAGCAATCAGCCCCAGCATTTT
J: TRBJ1-5
D: NA
size: NA
V: TRBV6-1

CDR3: CASSRNTGELFF
DNA: TGTGCCAGCAGCCGGAACACCGGGGAGCTGTTTTTT
J: TRBJ2-2
D: NA
size: once
V: TRBV7-9

CDR3: CAWSKDRERGAVF
DNA: TGTGCCTGGAGCAAGGACAGGGAACGGGGAGCTGTTTTT
J: TRBJ2-2
D: TRBD1
size: once
V: TRBV30

CDR3: CASRGTTGSYNSPLHF
DNA: TGTGCCAGCAGGGGGACGACAGGATCGTACAATTCACCCCTCCACTTT
J: TRBJ1-6
D: NA
size: NA
V: TRBV7-9

CDR3: CASSSGGPYEQYF
DNA: TGTGCCAGCAGCTCGGGGGGTCCCTACGAGCAGTACTTC
J: TRBJ2-7
D: TRBD2
size: NA
V: TRBV7-2

CDR3: CASSASVTKEQYF
DNA: TGTGCCAGTAGTGCGAGTGTCACTAAGGAGCAGTACTTC
J: TRBJ2-7
D: NA
size: few
V: TRBV19

CDR3: CASSSQRGYNEQFF
DNA: TGTGCCAGTAGTTCCCAGCGGGGATACAATGAGCAGTTCTTC
J: TRBJ2-1
D: TRBD2
size: NA
V: TRBV19

CDR3: CASSLLNTGELFF
DNA: TGTGCCAGCAGTTTGTTAAACACCGGGGAGCTGTTTTTT
J: TRBJ2-2
D: NA
size: NA
V: TRBV27

CDR3: CASTTGGPHNEQFF
DNA: TGCGCCAGCACAACGGGAGGGCCTCACAATGAGCAGTTCTTC
J: TRBJ2-1
D: TRBD2
size: few
V: TRBV23-1

CDR3: CSVGQLNSYEQYF
DNA: TGCAGCGTTGGACAGTTGAATTCCTACGAGCAGTACTTC
J: TRBJ2-7
D: NA
size: NA
V: TRBV29-1